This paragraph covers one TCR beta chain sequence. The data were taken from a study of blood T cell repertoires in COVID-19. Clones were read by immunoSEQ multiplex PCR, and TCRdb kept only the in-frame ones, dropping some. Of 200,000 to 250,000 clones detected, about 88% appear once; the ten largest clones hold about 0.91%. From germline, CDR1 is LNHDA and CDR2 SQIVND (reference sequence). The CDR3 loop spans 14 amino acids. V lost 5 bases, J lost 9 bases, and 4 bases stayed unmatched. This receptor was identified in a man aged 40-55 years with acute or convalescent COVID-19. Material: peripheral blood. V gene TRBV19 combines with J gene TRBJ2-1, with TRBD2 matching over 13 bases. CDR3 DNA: TGTGCCAGTAGTGGGACTAGCGGGACGGCTGAGCAGTTCTTC. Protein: CASSGTSGTAEQFF.